The next 18 T cell receptor beta chains were all read from a single sample in a study of molecular identifiers for immune sequencing clone quantification. TCRdb re-called the PCR reads through MiXCR, storing one row per CDR3 protein. The sample has about 630,000 distinct CDR3 sequences; approximately 24% are singletons. Sequencing was done on a sample of naive CD8+ T cells from blood, with Jurkat cell RNA spiked in. Subset described: FACS-sorted CD8+CD4-CCR7+CD45RA+ naive T cells. These receptors were taken from a human donor in good health. Some libraries in this study had Jurkat cell RNA spiked in.

In this sample, this clonotype turned up many times. The V gene is TRBV7-9, the J gene TRBJ1-2; D gene uncertain. The V end was cut by 0 bases, the J end by 6 bases, with 8 bases between. The germline gives CDR1 SEHNR, CDR2 FQNEAQ (reference sequence). The CDR3 is 13 residues long. CDR3 residues: CASSLAGTNGYTF. DNA for the CDR3: TGTGCCAGCAGCTTAGCAGGAACCAATGGCTACACCTTC.

Note on this clonotype: Germline is not matched at one junction end, which may reflect a read error. The rearrangement uses TRBV7-8 and TRBJ2-2, with D hard to call. CDR1 and CDR2 from the germline V gene are SGHVS and FQNEAQ. CDR3 length: 17 amino acids. Here the CDR3 DNA reads TGTGCCAGCAGCTTAGCGGTCGCCCCTGCGAACCCCGGGGAGCTGTTTTTT. This codes for CASSLAVAPANPGELFF.

This clonotype appeared many times. This chain joins TRBV6-1 and TRBJ2-7; perhaps TRBD2 as D (6 bases). Germline V CDR1 and CDR2: MNHNS, SASEGT. The CDR3 is made up of 15 amino acids. Deletions cut 2 bases from V and 3 bases from J, with 14 bases between. CDR3 region: CASSEYGEEYYEQYF. Here the CDR3 DNA reads TGTGCCAGCAGTGAATATGGGGAGGAATACTACGAGCAGTACTTC.

Points on this clonotype: Since a much larger clone is just one base distant, this may be a read error. V and J are TRBV7-9 and TRBJ2-7; 11 positions match TRBD1. The germline V gene has CDR1 SEHNR and CDR2 FQNEAQ (reference sequence). The CDR3 has 14 amino acids. The CDR3 sequence: CASSQDRGLRERYF. The CDR3 nucleotides are TGTGCCAGCAGCCAGGACAGGGGGCTGCGGGAGCGGTACTTC.

Points on this clonotype: An end of the junction does not agree with germline; a read error may underlie this. The genes are TRBV5-6 and TRBJ1-3; D is uncertain. Germline CDR1 and CDR2: SGHDT and YYEEEE. CDR3 size: 13 residues. The CDR3 protein is CAGSSAGGNTIYF. The CDR3 DNA is TGTGCCGGCAGCTCGGCCGGTGGAAACACCATATATTTT.

The gene calls are TRBV11-2 and TRBJ2-7, with D maybe TRBD2 (7 bases). The CDR3 is 15 amino acids. Per the germline V gene, CDR1 is SGHAT and CDR2 is FQNNGV. Between the trimmed V and J ends, which lost 1 base and 7 bases, there was a span of 17 bases. The CDR3 nucleotides read TGTGCCAGCAGCTTAGGAGGGGGGGTAAGTGAGGAGCAGTACTTC. Its protein product is CASSLGGGVSEEQYF.

This clonotype was recorded many times. J is TRBJ2-1 and V is TRBV30; either TRBD1 or TRBD2 may supply D (5 bases each). Germline CDR1 GTSNPN, CDR2 SVGIG (reference sequence). Trimming removed 3 bases from V and 8 bases from J, with 20 bases in between. The CDR3 loop spans 15 amino acids. The CDR3 DNA sequence: TGTGCCTGGAGCCGTGGGACCCAAGCAATCGATGAGCAGTTCTTC. Its translation: CAWSRGTQAIDEQFF. Full variable domain (rest looked up from reference TRBV30 and TRBJ2-1): SQTIHQWPATLVQPVGSPLSLECTVEGTSNPNLYWYRQAAGRGLQLLFYSVGIGQISSEVPQNLSASRPQDRQFILSSKKLLLSDSGFYLCAWSRGTQAIDEQFFGPGTRLTVL.

In regard to this clonotype: With a much larger clone just one base away, this may be a read error. The rearrangement joins TRBV9 to TRBJ1-1; D might be TRBD1 (6 bases). CDR1 is SGDLS and CDR2 is YYNGEE in the germline V gene. The CDR3 loop spans 14 amino acids. The V end was cut by 4 bases, the J end by 5 bases, with 15 bases between. The CDR3 coding sequence is TGTGCCAGCAGCAGACAGGAGGCGCGGACTGAAGCTTTCTTT. Translation gives CASSRQEARTEAFF.

This clonotype was detected a few times. The chain recombines TRBV7-6 with TRBJ2-7; 7 nucleotides line up with TRBD1. The CDR3 contains 13 residues. Germline CDR1 is SGHVS and CDR2 is FNYEAQ. The ends lost 5 bases at V and 5 bases at J; junction bases unmatched: 6. The CDR3 DNA follows: TGTGCCAGCAGCCCCGGGACAGATAACGAGCAGTACTTC. Encoded protein: CASSPGTDNEQYF.

In its sample, this clonotype was seen many times. This sequence joins TRBV7-9 and TRBJ2-3; TRBD2 matches 10 bases. The V segment lost 3 bases and the J segment 5 bases; nucleotides outside the gene matches: 5. Per germline, CDR1 SEHNR and CDR2 FQNEAQ (reference sequence). This CDR3 contains 15 residues. CDR3 protein: CASSFQGTSEDTQYF. The DNA of the CDR3 is TGTGCCAGCAGCTTTCAAGGGACTAGCGAAGATACGCAGTATTTT. Based on the CDR3 plus reference TRBV7-9 and TRBJ2-3, the full variable domain is DTGVSQNPRHKITKRGQNVTFRCDPISEHNRLYWYRQTLGQGPEFLTYFQNEAQLEKSRLLSDRFSAERPKGSFSTLEIQRTEQGDSAMYLCASSFQGTSEDTQYFGPGTRLTVL.

V is TRBV3-1 and J is TRBJ1-1; maybe TRBD1 (5 bases). V was shortened by 1 base and J by 7 bases, with 16 bases between the two germline ends. CDR3 size: 15 residues. The germline V gene has CDR1 LGHDT and CDR2 YNNKEL (reference sequence). The CDR3 here is CASSQAPGRRGEAFF. As DNA, the CDR3 is TGTGCCAGCAGCCAAGCTCCGGGAAGGAGGGGTGAAGCTTTCTTT.

This chain uses TRBV7-3 with TRBJ1-1; D is undetermined. Germline CDR1 is SGHTA and CDR2 is FQGTGA. Trimming cost V 2 bases and J 0 bases, with 16 bases left between them. There are 17 residues in the CDR3. CDR3 protein: CASSLFCLDSMNTEAFF. In nucleotides, the CDR3 is TGTGCCAGCAGCTTATTTTGCTTGGATAGCATGAACACTGAAGCTTTCTTT. The full variable domain, with the rest looked up from reference TRBV7-3 and TRBJ1-1, is GAGVSQTPSNKVTEKGKYVELRCDPISGHTALYWYRQSLGQGPEFLIYFQGTGAADDSGLPNDRFFAVRPEGSVSTLKIQRTERGDSAVYLCASSLFCLDSMNTEAFFGQGTRLTVV.

The rearrangement joins TRBV5-1 to TRBJ2-7, with D possibly matching TRBD1 (5 bases). V was shortened by 2 bases and J by 3 bases, with 15 bases between the two germline ends. The CDR3 sequence is 15 residues long. Germline V gives CDR1 SGHRS, CDR2 YFSETQ. This CDR3 reads CASSFSSTACYEQYF. The CDR3 nucleotides are TGCGCCAGCAGCTTCTCCTCGACAGCCTGCTACGAGCAGTACTTC.

This clonotype occurred many times. The rearrangement links TRBV7-8 to TRBJ1-5; D is possibly TRBD1 (6 bases). This CDR3 spans 15 amino acids. Germline CDR1 reads SGHVS; CDR2 reads FQNEAQ. The V gene lost 0 bases and the J gene lost 4 bases, with 10 bases spanning the gap. Here the CDR3 DNA reads TGTGCCAGCAGCTTAGCGATAGGACAGAATCAGCCCCAGCATTTT. Encoded protein: CASSLAIGQNQPQHF.

In this sample, this clonotype turned up a few times. This sequence joins TRBV6-1 and TRBJ2-3; D is unresolved. The CDR3 loop spans 16 amino acids. V dropped 10 bases and J dropped 2 bases, with 22 bases sitting between them. Germline V lookup: CDR1 MNHNS, CDR2 SASEGT. In DNA, the CDR3 is TGTGCCACCCTCCACCCCTATAGTCGACCCACAGATACGCAGTATTTT. Translation: CATLHPYSRPTDTQYF.

This clonotype was picked up a small number of times. The V gene is TRBV13, the J gene TRBJ1-1; 7 bases agree with TRBD1. The CDR3 totals 15 residues. The J segment lost 0 bases and the V segment lost 5 bases, leaving 6 bases of the junction unmatched. The germline gives CDR1 PRHDT, CDR2 FYEKMQ (reference sequence). Written as DNA, the CDR3 is TGTGCCAGCAGCCGGACAGGACTGGTGAACACTGAAGCTTTCTTT. Its translation: CASSRTGLVNTEAFF.

The CDR3 coding sequence is TGTGCCAGTGGCAACGGGAGGGGGCAAGAGACCCAGTACTTC. It codes for CASGNGRGQETQYF. The chain uses TRBV19 and TRBJ2-5; 8 nucleotides match TRBD2. Losses at the gene ends were 8 bases for V and 2 bases for J; bases not matched to a gene: 7. The CDR3 loop spans 14 amino acids. Germline CDR1 is LNHDA and CDR2 is SQIVND (reference sequence).

This clonotype was observed many times. The chain recombines TRBV6-2 or TRBV6-3 with TRBJ2-7; no firm D call. The CDR3 is 14 residues long. V was trimmed by 2 bases and J by 0 bases, leaving 8 bases between them. From germline, CDR1 is MNHEY and CDR2 SVGEGT. The CDR3 region is CASSYRANSYEQYF. As DNA, the CDR3 is TGTGCCAGCAGTTACAGGGCCAACTCCTACGAGCAGTACTTC.